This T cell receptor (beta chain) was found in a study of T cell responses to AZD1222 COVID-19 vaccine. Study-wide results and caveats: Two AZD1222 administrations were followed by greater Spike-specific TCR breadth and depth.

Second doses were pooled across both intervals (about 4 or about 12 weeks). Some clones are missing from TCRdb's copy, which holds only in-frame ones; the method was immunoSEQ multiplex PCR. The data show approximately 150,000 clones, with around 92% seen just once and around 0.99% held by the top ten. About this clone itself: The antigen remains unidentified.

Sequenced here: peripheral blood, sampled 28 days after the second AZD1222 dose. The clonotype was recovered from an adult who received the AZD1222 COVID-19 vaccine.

Here the CDR3 reads CAISAAGSYEQYF. Here the CDR3 DNA reads TGTGCCATCAGTGCAGCAGGATCCTACGAGCAGTACTTC. The J gene is TRBJ2-7, the V gene TRBV10-3; D ambiguous. Germline V gives CDR1 ENHRY, CDR2 SYGVKD. CDR3 length equals 13 residues. Trimming removed 4 bases at V and 1 base at J, with 8 bases between.